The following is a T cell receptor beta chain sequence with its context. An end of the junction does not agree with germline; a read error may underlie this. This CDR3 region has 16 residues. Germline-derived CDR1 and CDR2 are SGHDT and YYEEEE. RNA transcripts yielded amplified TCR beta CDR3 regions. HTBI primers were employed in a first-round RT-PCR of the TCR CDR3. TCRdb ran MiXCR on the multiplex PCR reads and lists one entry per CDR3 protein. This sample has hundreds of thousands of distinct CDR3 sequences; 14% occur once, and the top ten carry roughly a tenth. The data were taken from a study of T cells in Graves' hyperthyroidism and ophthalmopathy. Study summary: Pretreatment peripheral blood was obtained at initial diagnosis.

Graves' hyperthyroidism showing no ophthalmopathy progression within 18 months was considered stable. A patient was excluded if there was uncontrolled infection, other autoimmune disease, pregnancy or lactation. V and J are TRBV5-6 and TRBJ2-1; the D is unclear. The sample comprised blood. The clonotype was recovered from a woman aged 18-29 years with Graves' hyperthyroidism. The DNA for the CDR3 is TGTGCCAGCAGCTTGTTTGCCCGGTTTCTCCACAATGAGCGGTTCTTC. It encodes CASSLFARFLHNERFF.